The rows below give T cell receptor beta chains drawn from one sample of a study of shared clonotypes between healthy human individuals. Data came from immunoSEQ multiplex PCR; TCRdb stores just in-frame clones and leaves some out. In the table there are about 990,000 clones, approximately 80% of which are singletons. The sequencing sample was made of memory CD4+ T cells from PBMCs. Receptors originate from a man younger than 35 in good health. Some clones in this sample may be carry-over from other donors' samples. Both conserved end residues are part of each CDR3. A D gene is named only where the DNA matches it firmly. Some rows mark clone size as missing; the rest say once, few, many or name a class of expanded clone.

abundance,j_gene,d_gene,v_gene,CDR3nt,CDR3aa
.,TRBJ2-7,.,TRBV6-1,TGTGCCAGCACCGGACCTGGCGAGCAGTACTTC,CASTGPGEQYF
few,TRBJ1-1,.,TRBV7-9,TGTGCCAGCAGCACTCGCGCCACTGAAGCTTTCTTT,CASSTRATEAFF
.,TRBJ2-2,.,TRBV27,TGTGCCAGCAGTTTACGCGGAGGGAGCACCGGGGAGCTGTTTTTT,CASSLRGGSTGELFF
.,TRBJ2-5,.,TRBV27,TGTGCCAGCAGACGGGGTTATGCCCAGGGGGAGACCCAGTACTTC,CASRRGYAQGETQYF
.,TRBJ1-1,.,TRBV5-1,TGCGCCAGCAGCCCGGACACTAGGGGAACTGAAGCTTTCTTT,CASSPDTRGTEAFF
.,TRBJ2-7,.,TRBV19,TGTGCCAGTACCAGATCCGGGACATCAAGCTACGAGCAGTACTTC,CASTRSGTSSYEQYF
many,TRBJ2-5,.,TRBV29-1,TGCAGCGTGGTAACAGGTGACGAGACCCAGTACTTC,CSVVTGDETQYF
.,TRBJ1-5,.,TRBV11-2,TGTGCCAGCAGCTTACGTGGGGATCAGCCCCAGCATTTT,CASSLRGDQPQHF
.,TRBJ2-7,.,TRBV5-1,TGCGCCAGCAGCATGTTGGATAGCGGAGCCTACGAGCAGTACTTC,CASSMLDSGAYEQYF
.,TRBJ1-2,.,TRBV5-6,TGTGCCAGCAGCTTGGGGACGGTCCCCTATGGCTACACCTTC,CASSLGTVPYGYTF
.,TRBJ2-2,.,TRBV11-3,TGTGCCAGCAGCCCATCCGACGGTAACACCGGGGAGCTGTTTTTT,CASSPSDGNTGELFF
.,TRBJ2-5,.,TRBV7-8,TGTGCCAGCAGCTTAGGGGCGACCGGGCAGTATCAGACCCAGTACTTC,CASSLGATGQYQTQYF
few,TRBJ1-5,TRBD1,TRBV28,TGTGCCAGCAGGAGACAGGGTTATCAGCCCCAGCATTTT,CASRRQGYQPQHF
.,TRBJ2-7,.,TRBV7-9,TGTGCCAGCAGCTTAGGGGGTAACTACGAGCAGTACTTC,CASSLGGNYEQYF
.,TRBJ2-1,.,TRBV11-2,TGTGCCAGCAAGGCCGGCGAGCAGTTCTTC,CASKAGEQFF
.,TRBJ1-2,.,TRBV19,TGTGCCAGTAGTGACGGACAACCAGGGTATGGCTACACCTTC,CASSDGQPGYGYTF
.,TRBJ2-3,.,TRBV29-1,TGCAGCGTTGGGGGACTCCTACGAGATACGCAGTATTTT,CSVGGLLRDTQYF
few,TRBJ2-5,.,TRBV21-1,TGTGCCGGTCCTCGGGGGATAGCGGAGGTGGAAGAGACCCAGTACTTC,CAGPRGIAEVEETQYF
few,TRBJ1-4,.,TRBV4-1,TGCGCCAGCAGCCGACGACTTAGGGGAAAACTGTTTTTT,CASSRRLRGKLFF
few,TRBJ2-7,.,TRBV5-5,TGTGCCAGCAGCTTGGGTACCAGCTTCTCCTACGAGCAGTACTTC,CASSLGTSFSYEQYF
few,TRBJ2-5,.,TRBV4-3,TGCGCCAGCAGCCTGGGACTTCAAGAGACCCAGTACTTC,CASSLGLQETQYF
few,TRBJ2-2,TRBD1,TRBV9,TGTGCCAGCAGCAGACCGGGACAGGGAATCACCGGGGAGCTGTTTTTT,CASSRPGQGITGELFF
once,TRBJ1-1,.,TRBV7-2,TGTGCCAGCAGCTCAACAGGGACCTTCGGGACTGAAGCTTTCTTT,CASSSTGTFGTEAFF
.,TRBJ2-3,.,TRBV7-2,TGTGCCAGCAGCTTATGGTTAGCGGAAGCCAGTCCGTATTTT,CASSLWLAEASPYF
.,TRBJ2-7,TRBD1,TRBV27,TGTGCCACCCGAGGGACAGGGTATTCCTACGAGCAGTACTTC,CATRGTGYSYEQYF
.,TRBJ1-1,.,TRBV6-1,TGTGCCAGCAGTGAAAACCGATACACTGAAGCTTTCTTT,CASSENRYTEAFF
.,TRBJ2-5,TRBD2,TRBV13,TGTGCCAGCAGCTCCGGGACTAGCCCAGAGACCCAGTACTTC,CASSSGTSPETQYF
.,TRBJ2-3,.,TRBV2,TGTGCCAGCAGTGAAGGCGGTCTCACAGATACGCAGTATTTT,CASSEGGLTDTQYF
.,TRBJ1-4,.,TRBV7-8,TGTGCCAGCAGCTTTCCCAATGAAAAACTGTTTTTT,CASSFPNEKLFF
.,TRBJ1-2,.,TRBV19,TGTGCCAGTATGCAGAGCCAGGGGCCTGCTAACTATGGCTACACCTTC,CASMQSQGPANYGYTF
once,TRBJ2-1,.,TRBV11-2,TGTGCCAGCAGCTTTACTCGACCCACCAATGAGCAGTTCTTC,CASSFTRPTNEQFF
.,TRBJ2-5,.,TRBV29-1,TGCAGCGTACGGGACATCAAGTTGGGAGAGACCCAGTACTTC,CSVRDIKLGETQYF
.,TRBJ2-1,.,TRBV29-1,TGCAGCGTGACCGGGAGATACAATGAGCAGTTCTTC,CSVTGRYNEQFF
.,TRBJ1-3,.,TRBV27,TGTGCCAGCAGTAGACACCCAACTGGAAACACCATATATTTT,CASSRHPTGNTIYF
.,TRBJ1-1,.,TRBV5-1,TGCGCCAGCAGCACTAACAAGAACACTGAAGCTTTCTTT,CASSTNKNTEAFF
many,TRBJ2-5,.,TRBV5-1,TGCGCCAGCAGCTCGCGGGAGACCCAGTACTTC,CASSSRETQYF
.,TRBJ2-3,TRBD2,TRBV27,TGTGCCAGCAGGCGCCCGGGACTAGCGGGAGGAGATACGCAGTATTTT,CASRRPGLAGGDTQYF
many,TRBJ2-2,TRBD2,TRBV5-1,TGCGCCAGCAGCTTGGCAGGGACTAGCGGCACCGGGGAGCTGTTTTTT,CASSLAGTSGTGELFF
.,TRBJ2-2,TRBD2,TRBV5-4,TGTGCCAGCAGCTCTTTAGCGGGGATGAACACCGGGGAGCTGTTTTTT,CASSSLAGMNTGELFF
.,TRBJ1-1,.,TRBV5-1,TGCGCCAGCAGCTTGGAAGGGTTTAACACTGAAGCTTTCTTT,CASSLEGFNTEAFF
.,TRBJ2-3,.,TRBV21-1,TGTGCCAGCAGCAAAGAAAAAGCATTTTGGACCCACACGGGTCGCACAGATACGCAGTATTTT,CASSKEKAFWTHTGRTDTQYF
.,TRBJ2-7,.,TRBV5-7,TGTGCCAGCAGCTTGGTTACCCGGGTCCAATACGAGCAGTACTTC,CASSLVTRVQYEQYF
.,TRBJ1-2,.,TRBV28,TGTGCCAGCAGTTTAATCGGGACAAAGTCATATGGCTACACCTTC,CASSLIGTKSYGYTF
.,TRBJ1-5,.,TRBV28,TGTGCCAGCCGGACGGGGATCCTTAGCAATCAGCCCCAGCATTTT,CASRTGILSNQPQHF
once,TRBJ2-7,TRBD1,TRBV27,TGTGCCAGCAGTTTAAAGGCCCCAGGGACAGACGGAACCGTTGACGAGCAGTACTTC,CASSLKAPGTDGTVDEQYF
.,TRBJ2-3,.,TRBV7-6,TGTGCCAGCAGCTTAGTAGGTGGGAGTAGCACAGATACGCAGTATTTT,CASSLVGGSSTDTQYF
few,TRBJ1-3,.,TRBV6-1,TGTGCCAGCAGCCCAGGGGCCTACTCTGGAAACACCATATATTTT,CASSPGAYSGNTIYF
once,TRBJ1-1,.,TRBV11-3,TGTGCCAGCAGCTTTGGGTATGGACTTGAAGCTTTCTTT,CASSFGYGLEAFF
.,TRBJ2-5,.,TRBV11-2,TGTGCCAGCAGTCTACGTCTCTCGAAGCAAGAGACCCAGTACTTC,CASSLRLSKQETQYF
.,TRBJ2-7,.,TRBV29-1,TGCAGCGTTGCCGGGCACCCGAGCTCCTACGAGCAGTACTTC,CSVAGHPSSYEQYF
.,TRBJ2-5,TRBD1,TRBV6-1,TGTGCCAGCAGGCCGGACAGGGGTTTGGAGACCCAGTACTTC,CASRPDRGLETQYF
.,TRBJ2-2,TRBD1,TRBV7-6,TGTGCCAGCAGCCCATGGACAGGGCCGGACACCGGGGAGCTGTTTTTT,CASSPWTGPDTGELFF
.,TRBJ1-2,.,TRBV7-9,TGTGCCAGCAGGTTAGACAGCTATGGCTACACCTTC,CASRLDSYGYTF
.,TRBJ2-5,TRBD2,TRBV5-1,TGCGCCAGCAGCTTGGTTTTGGTAGCGGGAGGTTCAGAGACCCAGTACTTC,CASSLVLVAGGSETQYF